This TCR beta chain was sequenced during a study of T cell responses to AZD1222 COVID-19 vaccine. Study information: Analysis merged second doses at about 4 or about 12 weeks. Findings and caveats of the study: Reports say nearly half of spike-specific TCRs go after unmutated variant regions. Researchers report vaccine-associated CD4 TCRs spanning spike, with dominance at 160-218 and 743-854. Most donors were white British, females outnumbered males, and clonal diversity was possibly underestimated.

Here immunoSEQ multiplex PCR was the method, and the copy in TCRdb shows in-frame clones only, minus some. This table has 25,000 to 35,000 clones, 93% appearing once. Germline V gives CDR1 SGHRS, CDR2 YFSETQ. The CDR3 loop spans 11 amino acids. Trimming left V 4 bases short and J 5 bases short, with 6 bases between. With respect to this clone: Its antigen is not identified.

The chain couples TRBV5-1 to TRBJ1-2, with D possibly matching TRBD1 (6 bases). The sequence was collected from an adult in good health. The source was peripheral blood, collected on day 0 of AZD1222 vaccination. CDR3 in amino acids: CASSTGYGYTF. The CDR3 DNA follows: TGCGCCAGCAGCACAGGGTATGGCTACACCTTC.